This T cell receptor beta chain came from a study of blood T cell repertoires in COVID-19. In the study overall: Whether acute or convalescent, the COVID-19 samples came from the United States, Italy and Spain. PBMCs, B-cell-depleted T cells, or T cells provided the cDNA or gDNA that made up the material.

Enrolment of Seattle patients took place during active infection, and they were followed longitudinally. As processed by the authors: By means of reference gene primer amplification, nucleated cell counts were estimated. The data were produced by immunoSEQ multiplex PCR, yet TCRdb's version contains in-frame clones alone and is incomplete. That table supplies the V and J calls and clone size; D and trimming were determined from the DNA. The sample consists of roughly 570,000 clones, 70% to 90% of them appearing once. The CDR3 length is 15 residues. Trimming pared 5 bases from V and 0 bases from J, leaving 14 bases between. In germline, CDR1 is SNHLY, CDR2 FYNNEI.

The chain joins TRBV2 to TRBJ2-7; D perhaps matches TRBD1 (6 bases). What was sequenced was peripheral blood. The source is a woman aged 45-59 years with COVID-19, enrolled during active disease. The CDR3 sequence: CASSKGVAFSYEQYF. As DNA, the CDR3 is TGTGCCAGCAGTAAGGGGGTAGCGTTCTCCTACGAGCAGTACTTC.